Listed here are 4 T cell receptor beta chains from one sample, sequenced in a study of blood T cell repertoires in COVID-19. Profiled with immunoSEQ multiplex PCR; TCRdb holds only in-frame clones, not every one. The repertoire includes tens of thousands of clones, almost 90% of them detected once, and about 16% sits in the top ten. Sequenced material: peripheral blood. These receptors all come from a man in his 70s with acute or convalescent COVID-19.

V is TRBV7-3 and J is TRBJ2-7, with D perhaps matching TRBD1 (6 bases). Trimming stripped 5 bases from V and 6 bases from J, with 17 bases between. Per germline, CDR1 SGHTA and CDR2 FQGTGA. The CDR3 contains 14 residues. The DNA for the CDR3 is TGTGCCAGCAGCCCTTCTCCGGGACACCTCGAGCAGTACTTC. This translates into CASSPSPGHLEQYF.

This clone came up once. The rearrangement uses TRBV21-1 and TRBJ1-1; the table's TRBD1 call for D was not verified on the DNA. TRBV21-1 is labeled a pseudogene. The CDR3 is 14 amino acids. CDR3 amino acids: CASSKDRRQVFTFF. CDR3 DNA: TGTGCCAGCAGCAAAGATCGGCGACAGGTCTTTACTTTCTTT.

The chain links TRBV11-2 to TRBJ2-1, with TRBD1 matching 8 bases. In germline, CDR1 is SGHAT, CDR2 FQNNGV. The CDR3 spans 15 residues. V lost 5 bases and J lost 6; bases outside the gene matches: 9. CDR3 sequence reads: CASSDRQGISNEQFF. CDR3 in DNA: TGTGCCAGCAGCGACAGACAGGGGATTTCCAATGAGCAGTTCTTC.

J is TRBJ2-1 and V is TRBV5-1; D not certain. Per germline, CDR1 SGHRS and CDR2 YFSETQ. The V end lost 2 bases, the J end lost 8 bases, and 8 bases lay between the germline ends. The CDR3 sequence is 12 residues long. The CDR3 protein is CASSFGSDEQFF. In nucleotides, the CDR3 is TGCGCCAGCAGCTTCGGGTCGGATGAGCAGTTCTTC.